The text below deals with one T cell receptor (beta chain). As yet, its antigen is unknown. V was clipped by 4 bases and J by 1 base; unmatched bases: 4. CDR3 length equals 15 residues. Germline V gene data show CDR1 as SNHLY and CDR2 as FYNNEI. This sample was taken from a study of human T cells and chemical hapten exposure. Whole-study context: Alopecia universalis, totalis or areata was present in patients who were mostly female. General study results and limits: The formation of large CDR3 similarity clusters by expanded TCRs significantly exceeded that of controls.

A single record per CDR3 protein comes from TCRdb applying MiXCR to the RACE reads. Of about 380,000 distinct CDR3 sequences in the sample, around 6% were seen once. Time point described: patch test 2, 6 weeks after DPC sensitization. As to treatment: therapeutic diphenylcyclopropenone sensitization with weekly scalp DPC. This TCR was recovered from a young woman with alopecia areata. Some clones in this sample may be carry-over from other donors' samples. This sequence joins TRBV2 and TRBJ1-2; 9 nucleotides agree with TRBD1. The sequences come from whole blood, collected in connection with sensitization to the hapten diphenylcyclopropenone (DPC). The CDR3 loop reads CASSAGTGINYGYTF. CDR3 sequence (DNA): TGTGCCAGCAGTGCAGGGACAGGGATTAACTATGGCTACACCTTC.